This T cell receptor (beta chain) was captured in a study of Graves' ophthalmopathy and Graves' hyperthyroidism. Comments on this clonotype: The antigen remains unidentified.

Trimming left V 10 bases short and J 8 bases short, with 11 bases between. Germline V lookup: CDR1 SNHLY, CDR2 FYNNEI. The CDR3 spans 10 residues. Whole-study findings and limits: Blood samples also showed most expanded thyroid clonotypes exceeding 0.001 frequency.

RNA transcripts served as template for amplifying TCR beta CDR3 sequences. The first round was an RT-PCR with HTBI primers, and the second round was a multiplex PCR. TCRdb reanalysed the multiplex PCR reads using MiXCR and keeps one entry per CDR3 protein. The sample has hundreds of thousands of distinct CDR3 sequences; roughly two fifths are singletons. The sequencing sample was made of peripheral blood. This chain uses TRBV2 with TRBJ1-2; D unresolved. The source of this sequence is an adult man with Graves' ophthalmopathy. The CDR3 nucleotides read TGTGCCAATCGAGGGAAGGGCTACACCTTC. Its protein is CANRGKGYTF.